These T cell receptor beta chains were read from a single sample in a study of T-cell reconstitution after alpha-beta-depleted transplantation in children. From the PCR reads, TCRdb called clonotypes with MiXCR, one entry per CDR3 protein. Here the sample spans some 140,000 distinct CDR3 sequences, about 9.6% being singletons. Sequenced material: PBMCs, mostly from graft donor cells, taken 180 days after TCRalphabeta/CD19-depleted stem cell transplant. Receptors were obtained from a girl under three years old who had a stem cell transplant for combined immunodeficiency, so the T cells may come from the graft donor. Both conserved end residues are part of each CDR3. The D gene is left open where the match is weak. Where a row states a size, it is once, few, many or the class of an expanded clone; other rows omit it.

D	size	J	V	CDR3	DNA
.	few	TRBJ2-2	TRBV24-1	CATSDSGRYTGELFF	TGTGCCACCAGTGATTCGGGACGGTACACCGGGGAGCTGTTTTTT
.	.	TRBJ2-2	TRBV5-1	CASTIRTREAGELFF	TGCGCCAGCACCATTCGAACTAGAGAGGCCGGGGAGCTGTTTTTT
TRBD2	.	TRBJ2-1	TRBV27	CASSVLGGPEFSSYNEQFF	TGTGCCAGCAGTGTCCTGGGAGGGCCTGAATTTAGCTCCTACAATGAGCAGTTCTTC
.	few	TRBJ1-1	TRBV5-6	CASSVMAGLNTEAFF	TGTGCCAGCAGCGTGATGGCCGGACTGAACACTGAAGCTTTCTTT
.	few	TRBJ1-4	TRBV29-1	CSALPGKGGWAGNEKLFF	TGCAGCGCCCTACCGGGGAAGGGCGGCTGGGCGGGTAATGAAAAACTGTTTTTT
.	many	TRBJ2-7	TRBV15	CATSREADSSYEQYF	TGTGCCACCAGCAGAGAGGCAGATAGCTCCTACGAGCAGTACTTC
.	few	TRBJ2-6	TRBV5-1	CASSLEAPIVGANVLTF	TGCGCCAGCAGCTTAGAGGCTCCTATAGTTGGGGCCAACGTCCTGACTTTC
.	.	TRBJ1-1	TRBV29-1	CSATRGGEVTEAFF	TGCAGCGCAACTCGAGGAGGGGAGGTCACTGAAGCTTTCTTT
.	few	TRBJ1-1	TRBV7-9	CASSYHEAFF	TGTGCCAGCAGTTACCACGAAGCTTTCTTT
.	.	TRBJ2-3	TRBV24-1	CATSDLGSTDTQYF	TGTGCCACCAGTGATTTGGGCAGCACAGATACGCAGTATTTT
.	.	TRBJ2-2	TRBV25-1	CASSKRDTDTGELFF	TGTGCCAGCAGTAAACGGGACACCGACACCGGGGAGCTGTTTTTT
TRBD2	few	TRBJ2-3	TRBV11-2	CASSLGSSSGRANTDTQYF	TGTGCCAGCAGCCTCGGGTCTTCTAGCGGGAGGGCCAACACAGATACGCAGTATTTT
.	few	TRBJ2-2	TRBV10-3	CAISVQESTGELFF	TGTGCCATCAGTGTGCAGGAGAGCACCGGGGAGCTGTTTTTT
TRBD2	few	TRBJ2-4	TRBV12-3/TRBV12-4	CASSPGRAGIQYF	TGTGCCAGCAGTCCCGGGAGGGCGGGCATTCAGTACTTC
.	.	TRBJ2-7	TRBV20-1	CSAQVVIGATYEQYF	TGCAGTGCCCAAGTAGTGATTGGGGCAACCTACGAGCAGTACTTC
.	few	TRBJ2-2	TRBV5-6	CASSLGRPNTGELFF	TGTGCCAGCAGCTTGGGCAGACCGAACACCGGGGAGCTGTTTTTT
TRBD2	few	TRBJ2-1	TRBV7-3	CASSQLAEPGDEQFF	TGTGCCAGCAGCCAACTAGCGGAGCCTGGCGATGAGCAGTTCTTC
.	few	TRBJ2-1	TRBV29-1	CSVEAARSGDEQFF	TGCAGCGTTGAAGCGGCCAGGTCCGGTGATGAGCAGTTCTTC
.	.	TRBJ1-2	TRBV14	CASSQDRGYGYTF	TGTGCCAGCAGCCAAGATCGAGGCTATGGCTACACCTTC
.	.	TRBJ1-3	TRBV6-2/TRBV6-3	CASHRQFSGGNTIYF	TGTGCCAGCCACCGGCAATTTTCTGGTGGAAACACCATATATTTT
TRBD1	.	TRBJ2-1	TRBV24-1	CATSDQRTGGPYNEQFF	TGTGCCACCAGTGACCAAAGGACAGGTGGTCCCTACAATGAGCAGTTCTTC
.	.	TRBJ1-5	TRBV19	CASSVSGNQPQHF	TGTGCCAGTAGTGTTTCGGGCAATCAGCCCCAGCATTTT
.	many	TRBJ2-5	TRBV20-1	CSAPDWYQETQYF	TGCAGTGCTCCGGACTGGTACCAAGAGACCCAGTACTTC
TRBD2	few	TRBJ2-3	TRBV11-2	CASSLTSVALLSTDTQYF	TGTGCCAGCAGCCTTACTAGCGTAGCTCTCCTAAGCACAGATACGCAGTATTTT
TRBD1	.	TRBJ2-2	TRBV24-1	CATSDPGQGWTGELFF	TGTGCCACCAGTGACCCGGGACAGGGCTGGACCGGGGAGCTGTTTTTT
TRBD2	few	TRBJ2-2	TRBV6-1	CASYRTSGTGELFF	TGTGCCAGCTATAGGACTAGCGGGACCGGGGAGCTGTTTTTT
.	few	TRBJ1-1	TRBV27	CASSLNGQEAFF	TGTGCCAGCAGTTTAAACGGACAGGAAGCTTTCTTT
.	many	TRBJ2-3	TRBV20-1	CSARSDTQYF	TGCAGTGCTAGATCAGATACGCAGTATTTT
.	.	TRBJ1-2	TRBV19	CASSIRTAVTNYGYTF	TGTGCCAGTAGTATAAGGACAGCTGTTACTAACTATGGCTACACCTTC
TRBD2	few	TRBJ2-2	TRBV5-1	CASSLPMAGGSTGELFF	TGCGCCAGCAGTCTTCCAATGGCGGGGGGGAGCACCGGGGAGCTGTTTTTT